This T cell receptor beta chain was identified in a study of regulatory T cells in long-lasting Graves disease. About the research overall: Newly diagnosed Graves' patients had taken antithyroid drugs under 3 months.

For TCR beta, libraries came from iRepertoire HTBI primers and Arm-PCR of CDR3 regions. Original processing notes: Samples jointly harbored 55 to 75 TRBV and 15 or so TRBJ segments. TCRdb re-called the multiplex PCR reads through MiXCR, storing one row per CDR3 protein. These V and J calls rely on TCRdb rather than the paper's analysis. This table has about 540,000 distinct CDR3 sequences, about 13% appearing once. Time point specified: newly diagnosed GD, antithyroid drugs for less than 3 months. Researchers made the TCR library from RNA that was extracted from PBMCs. The CDR3 contains 13 residues. Per the germline V gene, CDR1 is DFQATT and CDR2 is SNEGSKA (reference sequence). The same data also went into a second study, on T cells in Graves' hyperthyroidism and ophthalmopathy. This second study says: A first-round RT-PCR of the TCR CDR3 used the HTBI primer set.

The source material was peripheral blood mononuclear cells (PBMCs), sampled at new diagnosis, from a patient treated with antithyroid drugs. This sequence originates from a man younger than 45 with Graves disease. V usage is TRBV20-1 and J usage is TRBJ2-7; the match to TRBD1 covers 11 bases. This CDR3 reads CSATWTGGSEQYF. The CDR3 DNA reads TGCAGCGCCACCTGGACAGGGGGCTCCGAGCAGTACTTC.